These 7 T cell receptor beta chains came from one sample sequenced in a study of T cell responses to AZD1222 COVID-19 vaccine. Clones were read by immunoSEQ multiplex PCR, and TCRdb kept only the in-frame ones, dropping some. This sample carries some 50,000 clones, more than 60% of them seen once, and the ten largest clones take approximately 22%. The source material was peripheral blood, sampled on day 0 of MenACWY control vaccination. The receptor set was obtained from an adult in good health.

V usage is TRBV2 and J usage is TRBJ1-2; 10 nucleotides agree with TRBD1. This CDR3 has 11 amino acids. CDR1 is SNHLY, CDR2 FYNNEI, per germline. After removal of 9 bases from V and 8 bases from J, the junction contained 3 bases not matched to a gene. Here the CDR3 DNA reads TGTGCCAGGACAGGGGGCTCGGGCTACACCTTC. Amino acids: CARTGGSGYTF.

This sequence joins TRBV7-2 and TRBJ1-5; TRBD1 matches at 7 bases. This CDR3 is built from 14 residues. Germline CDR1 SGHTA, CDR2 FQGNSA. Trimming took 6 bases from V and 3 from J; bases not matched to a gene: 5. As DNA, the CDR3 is TGTGCCAGCAGGCCCGGGACAGACAATCAGCCCCAGCATTTT. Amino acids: CASRPGTDNQPQHF.

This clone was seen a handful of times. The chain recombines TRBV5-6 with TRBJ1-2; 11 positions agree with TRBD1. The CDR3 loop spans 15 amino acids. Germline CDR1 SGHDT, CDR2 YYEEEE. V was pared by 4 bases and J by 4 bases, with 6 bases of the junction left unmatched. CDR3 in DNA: TGTGCCAGCAGCCCGGGACAGGGGGGATCCTATGGCTACACCTTC. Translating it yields CASSPGQGGSYGYTF.

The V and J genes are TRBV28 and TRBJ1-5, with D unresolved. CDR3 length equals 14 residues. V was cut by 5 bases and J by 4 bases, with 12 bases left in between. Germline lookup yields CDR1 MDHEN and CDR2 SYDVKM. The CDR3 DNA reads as TGTGCCAGCAGTCCGTCCAGAGGGAATCAGCCCCAGCATTTT. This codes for CASSPSRGNQPQHF.

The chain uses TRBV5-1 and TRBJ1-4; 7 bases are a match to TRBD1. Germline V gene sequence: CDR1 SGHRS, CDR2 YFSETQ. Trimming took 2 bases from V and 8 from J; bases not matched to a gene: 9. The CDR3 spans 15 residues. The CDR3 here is CASSFKGASGEKLFF. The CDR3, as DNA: TGCGCCAGCAGCTTCAAGGGGGCTAGTGGAGAAAAACTGTTTTTT.

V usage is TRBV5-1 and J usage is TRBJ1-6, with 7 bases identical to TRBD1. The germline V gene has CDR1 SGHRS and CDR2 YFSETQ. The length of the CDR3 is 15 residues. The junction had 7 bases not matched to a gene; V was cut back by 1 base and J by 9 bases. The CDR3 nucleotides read TGCGCCAGCAGCTTGATGGAGGGGGCTAGTTCACCCCTCCACTTT. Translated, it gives CASSLMEGASSPLHF. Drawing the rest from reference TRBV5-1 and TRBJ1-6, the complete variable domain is KAGVTQTPRYLIKTRGQQVTLSCSPISGHRSVSWYQQTPGQGLQFLFEYFSETQRNKGNFPGRFSGRQFSNSRSEMNVSTLELGDSALYLCASSLMEGASSPLHFGNGTRLTVT.

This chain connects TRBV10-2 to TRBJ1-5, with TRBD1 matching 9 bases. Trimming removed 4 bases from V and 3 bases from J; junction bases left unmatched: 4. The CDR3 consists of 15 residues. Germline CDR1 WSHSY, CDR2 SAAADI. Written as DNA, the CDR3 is TGCGCCAGCAGTGCGGGACAGGGTATCAATCAGCCCCAGCATTTT. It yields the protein CASSAGQGINQPQHF.